The 27 T cell receptor beta chains below come from one sample, sequenced in a study of T cell repertoires in cytomegalovirus infection. For these receptors, no antigen is known. From the reads, TCRdb called clonotypes with MiXCR, one entry per CDR3 protein. The table lists fewer than 850,000 distinct CDR3 sequences, 25% to 30% of them singletons, with approximately 14% in the top ten. Specimen: cultured CD8+ T cells from PBMCs, collected from culture after CMV antigen stimulation. The source of these receptors is a human donor in good health (CMV status not recorded). Some clones in this sample may be carry-over from other donors' samples.

This clonotype was seen only a few times. This chain uses TRBV6-1 with TRBJ2-3, with a possible D match to TRBD1 (6 bases). Trimming removed 5 bases from V and 4 bases from J, with 16 bases in between. CDR3 length equals 15 residues. Per the germline V gene, CDR1 is MNHNS and CDR2 is SASEGT. The CDR3 sequence: CASSSHRAIADTQYF. The CDR3 nucleotides read TGTGCCAGCAGTTCTCACAGGGCCATCGCAGATACGCAGTATTTT.

V gene TRBV12-3 or TRBV12-4 combines with J gene TRBJ1-5; D is possibly TRBD1 (6 bases). Between the trimmed V and J ends, which lost 4 bases and 8 bases, there was a span of 15 bases. The CDR3 runs 14 residues. DNA for the CDR3: TGTGCCAGCAGTTCCGGACAGACCTTTGAGCCCCAGCATTTT. Translation: CASSSGQTFEPQHF.

The chain combines TRBV6-5 with TRBJ2-1; D may be TRBD2 (6 bases). The CDR3 extends over 16 amino acids. The V end was cut by 0 bases, the J end by 0 bases, with 9 bases between. Germline loops: CDR1 MNHEY, CDR2 SVGAGI. CDR3 in amino acids: CASSYSGGDSYNEQFF. CDR3 coding DNA: TGTGCCAGCAGTTACTCTGGCGGGGACTCCTACAATGAGCAGTTCTTC.

Comments on this clonotype: One junction end disagrees with the germline gene, perhaps due to a read error. The chain recombines TRBV7-7 with TRBJ2-5; D unclear. Germline V gene data show CDR1 as SSHAT and CDR2 as FNYEAQ (reference sequence). CDR3 length: 16 residues. The CDR3 region is CASSWPPGEEQETQYF. The CDR3 coding sequence is TGTGCTAGCAGCTGGCCCCCGGGTGAGGAGCAAGAGACCCAGTACTTC. Filled out from reference TRBV7-7 and TRBJ2-5, the complete variable domain reads GAGVSQSPRYKVTKRGQDVTLRCDPISSHATLYWYQQALGQGPEFLTYFNYEAQPDKSGLPSDRFSAERPEGSISTLTIQRTEQRDSAMYRCASSWPPGEEQETQYFGPGTRLLVL.

This clonotype was detected a few times. The rearrangement joins TRBV9 to TRBJ2-2; D possibly uses TRBD1 or TRBD2 (5 bases each). Germline V CDR1 and CDR2: SGDLS, YYNGEE. The CDR3 totals 13 residues. The V and J ends lost 5 bases and 6 bases respectively, with 11 bases between them. The CDR3 nucleotides are TGTGCCAGCAGTGGGACGATGGCCGGGGAGCTGTTTTTT. Amino acid sequence: CASSGTMAGELFF.

The V call is TRBV7-9, the J call TRBJ2-5; 10 nucleotides agree with TRBD1. The CDR3 has 17 residues. V lost 5 bases to trimming and J lost 5 bases; unmatched junction nucleotides: 14. CDR1 and CDR2 (germline): SEHNR, FQNEAQ (reference sequence). In nucleotides, the CDR3 is TGTGCCAGCAGCGCCTCGGGACAGGGGTTGGCCTCGGAGACCCAGTACTTC. It encodes CASSASGQGLASETQYF.

This rearrangement joins TRBV7-3 to TRBJ2-3; weak D call: TRBD2 (5 bases). Germline V lookup: CDR1 SGHTA, CDR2 FQGTGA. The CDR3 contains 15 residues. Trimming shortened V by 6 bases and J by 2 bases, and 15 bases separated the two germline ends. Here the CDR3 DNA reads TGTGCCAGCAGTTCCCGGGATCACGTCACAGATACGCAGTATTTT. As protein: CASSSRDHVTDTQYF.

In its sample, this clonotype was seen once. V gene TRBV25-1 combines with J gene TRBJ2-7, with D hard to call. Germline CDR1 reads MGHDK; CDR2 reads SYGVNS. This CDR3 spans 13 amino acids. Between the trimmed V and J ends, which lost 0 bases and 3 bases, there was a span of 6 bases. CDR3 protein: CASSEYFNYEQYF. For the CDR3, the DNA is TGTGCCAGCAGTGAATATTTCAACTACGAGCAGTACTTC.

V and J are TRBV5-5 and TRBJ1-6, with D uncertain. The CDR3 is 15 amino acids. Germline V gene lookup returns CDR1 SGHKS and CDR2 YYEKEE (reference sequence). The ends were cut back, 4 bases at V and 4 bases at J, with 12 bases in the middle. The CDR3 coding sequence is TGTGCCAGCAGCGAAGGAAGGGAGTATAATTCACCCCTCCACTTT. Protein product: CASSEGREYNSPLHF.

This rearrangement joins TRBV7-6 to TRBJ2-7, with D perhaps given as TRBD1 or TRBD2 (5 bases each). The V gene's germline CDR1 is SGHVS and CDR2 FNYEAQ. V was clipped by 5 bases and J by 2 bases, with 13 bases between them. This CDR3 is built from 14 residues. Here the CDR3 DNA reads TGTGCCAGCAGCCTGGGGACGGTTCCCTACGAGCAGTACTTC. Its translation is CASSLGTVPYEQYF.

This clonotype was seen a handful of times. The genes are TRBV11-3 and TRBJ1-1, with a weak D call TRBD1 (5 bases). Germline V lookup: CDR1 SGHNT, CDR2 YENEEA. V lost 5 bases to trimming and J lost 4 bases, with 17 bases between them. The CDR3 spans 15 residues. The CDR3: CASSPGDRGFTEAFF. CDR3 nucleotides: TGTGCCAGCAGCCCCGGGGATAGGGGCTTCACTGAAGCTTTCTTT.

The table lists this clonotype with a few counts. The chain carries TRBV6-1 and TRBJ2-1; D is undetermined. CDR1 MNHNS and CDR2 SASEGT come from the germline V gene. V was pared by 3 bases and J by 4 bases, with 34 bases between. This CDR3 contains 22 residues. The CDR3 DNA reads as TGTGCCAGCAGTGATCATAGTAGGATGTGGGATCGATTTTTATCCAAATACAATGAGCAGTTCTTC. It translates to CASSDHSRMWDRFLSKYNEQFF.

V usage is TRBV28 and J usage is TRBJ2-2; D is ambiguous. Per germline, CDR1 MDHEN and CDR2 SYDVKM. V dropped 4 bases and J dropped 2 bases, with 8 bases sitting between them. CDR3 length equals 14 residues. CDR3 protein: CASSWADNTGELFF. In DNA, the CDR3 is TGTGCCAGCAGTTGGGCAGACAACACCGGGGAGCTGTTTTTT.

The CDR3 loop reads CASSVSGGVTDTQYF. DNA for the CDR3: TGTGCCAGCAGCGTTAGTGGGGGGGTGACAGATACGCAGTATTTT. The V and J genes are TRBV9 and TRBJ2-3; 7 bases align to TRBD2. Germline assignment: CDR1 SGDLS and CDR2 YYNGEE. This CDR3 is 15 amino acids long. Trimming took 2 bases from V and 3 from J; bases not matched to a gene: 6.

V and J are TRBV6-2 or TRBV6-3 and TRBJ1-2; D is uncertain. V lost 7 bases to trimming and J lost 8 bases, with 17 bases between them. This CDR3 comprises 13 residues. Per the germline V gene, CDR1 is MNHEY and CDR2 is SVGEGT. CDR3 protein: CASTPGLGGGYTF. The CDR3, as DNA: TGTGCCAGCACTCCGGGCCTTGGAGGAGGCTACACCTTC.

This clonotype was seen at least ten times. One end of the junction varies from germline; a read error may be responsible. The rearrangement uses TRBV12-3 or TRBV12-4 and TRBJ2-2; D is perhaps TRBD1 or TRBD2 (5 bases each). CDR3 length equals 14 residues. CDR3 DNA: TGTGCCAGCCAAGAGGGGATGAACGCCGGGGAGCTGTTTTTT. It encodes CASQEGMNAGELFF.

This clonotype was observed a few times. The chain uses TRBV19 and TRBJ2-3; the D gene is possibly TRBD2 (6 bases). Germline V gene data show CDR1 as LNHDA and CDR2 as SQIVND (reference sequence). The V end lost 7 bases, the J end lost 1 base, and 12 bases lay between the germline ends. This CDR3 is 14 amino acids long. The CDR3 here is CASTAGMGTDTQYF. Here the CDR3 DNA reads TGTGCCAGTACCGCGGGAATGGGCACAGATACGCAGTATTTT.

This chain joins TRBV6-2 or TRBV6-3 and TRBJ2-7, with 9 bases aligning to TRBD1. The trim removed 2 bases at V and 1 base at J, leaving 3 bases unmatched. The CDR3 is 15 residues long. From germline, CDR1 is MNHEY and CDR2 SVGEGT. CDR3 bases: TGTGCCAGCAGTTACGGACAGGGGTTGTCCTACGAGCAGTACGTC. Its protein is CASSYGQGLSYEQYV.

The sample holds many counts of this clonotype. The rearrangement links TRBV4-3 to TRBJ2-6; D gene uncertain. The CDR3 spans 17 residues. The V and J ends lost 2 bases and 0 bases respectively, with 11 bases between them. CDR1 is LGHNA and CDR2 is YSLEER in the germline V gene. The CDR3 reads CASSQTTSSSGANVLTF. Written as DNA, the CDR3 is TGCGCCAGCAGCCAAACAACCTCCAGCTCTGGGGCCAACGTCCTGACTTTC.

J is TRBJ2-7 and V is TRBV6-1; tentatively, D is TRBD1 or TRBD2 (5 bases each). There are 12 residues in the CDR3. V dropped 7 bases and J dropped 5 bases, with 12 bases sitting between them. Germline CDR1 reads MNHNS; CDR2 reads SASEGT. The CDR3 bases are TGTGCCAGCACCTGGGGGTTAGACGAGCAGTACTTC. Encoded protein: CASTWGLDEQYF.

The chain carries TRBV28 and TRBJ2-5; 9 bases line up with TRBD1. Looked up from germline, CDR1 is MDHEN and CDR2 is SYDVKM. V was pared by 4 bases and J by 4 bases, with 10 bases of the junction left unmatched. The CDR3 sequence is 16 residues long. CDR3 nucleotides: TGTGCCAGCAGTTCTCTGGACAGGGGCCTAGGAGAGACCCAGTACTTC. This translates into CASSSLDRGLGETQYF.

This clonotype turned up a few times. J is TRBJ2-3 and V is TRBV6-5; D may be TRBD2 (5 bases). This CDR3 comprises 16 residues. V lost 7 bases and J 1 base, leaving 18 bases between the germline ends. Germline V gene lookup returns CDR1 MNHEY and CDR2 SVGAGI. Written as DNA, the CDR3 is TGTGCCAGCACGGGGTGGGAAGTCGCTGGCACAGATACGCAGTATTTT. Residues: CASTGWEVAGTDTQYF.

The chain joins TRBV28 to TRBJ2-2; possibly TRBD1 or TRBD2 for D (5 bases each). The germline gives CDR1 MDHEN, CDR2 SYDVKM. This CDR3 is built from 14 residues. Trimming removed 1 base from V and 5 bases from J, with 8 bases in between. CDR3 sequence: CASSLLRGTGELFF. CDR3 nucleotide sequence: TGTGCCAGCAGTTTATTGAGGGGAACCGGGGAGCTGTTTTTT. Together with reference TRBV28 and TRBJ2-2, the CDR3 gives the full variable domain: DVKVTQSSRYLVKRTGEKVFLECVQDMDHENMFWYRQDPGLGLRLIYFSYDVKMKEKGDIPEGYSVSREKKERFSLILESASTNQTSMYLCASSLLRGTGELFFGEGSRLTVL.

The chain carries TRBV27 and TRBJ2-2; a possible D gene is TRBD2 (6 bases). The CDR3 extends over 15 amino acids. The V end was cut by 3 bases, the J end by 5 bases, with 13 bases between. CDR1 and CDR2 from the germline V gene are MNHEY and SMNVEV (reference sequence). CDR3 DNA sequence: TGTGCCAGCAGTTTGGGGAGCGGGCGGACCGGGGAGCTGTTTTTT. Its protein product is CASSLGSGRTGELFF.

This sequence joins TRBV7-2 and TRBJ2-2, with TRBD2 identical over 8 bases. With V trimmed by 2 bases and J by 6 bases, 8 bases remained unmatched. CDR1 is SGHTA, CDR2 FQGNSA, per germline. The CDR3 totals 16 residues. DNA of the CDR3: TGTGCCAGCAGCTTATTCGCGGGAGGTTCTGCCGGGGAGCTGTTTTTT. This codes for CASSLFAGGSAGELFF.

The rearrangement joins TRBV7-2 to TRBJ1-3, with TRBD1 as a possible D gene (5 bases). Germline values: CDR1 SGHTA, CDR2 FQGNSA. V was trimmed by 1 base and J by 4 bases, leaving 11 bases between them. CDR3 length: 15 amino acids. CDR3 sequence: CASSLVPRVGNTIYF. In DNA form, the CDR3 reads TGTGCCAGCAGCTTAGTGCCCAGGGTAGGAAACACCATATATTTT.

The sample holds one count of this clonotype. The CDR3 loop reads CSVEEPGLEQYF. The CDR3 coding sequence is TGCAGCGTTGAAGAACCAGGGTTGGAGCAGTACTTC. V and J are TRBV29-1 and TRBJ2-7, with D possibly matching TRBD1 (5 bases). CDR3 length equals 12 residues. In germline, CDR1 is SQVTM, CDR2 ANQGSEA. V gave up 0 bases and J gave up 7 bases, with 10 bases separating them.